The 6 T cell receptor beta chains given below trace back to one sample, sequenced in a study of T cell clonality in common variable immunodeficiency. Measured with immunoSEQ multiplex PCR; TCRdb has only the in-frame clones, and not every one. This sample carries tens of thousands of clones, none of them present only once. No antigens are known for them. Study results and limitations: Fewer deletions and N-nucleotide insertions were reportedly seen in common variable immunodeficiency TCR beta sequences.

The specimen was peripheral blood mononuclear cells. The origin of the receptors is a human donor with common variable immunodeficiency.

The sample holds many counts of this clone. The CDR3 sequence is CASSLQRVSTDTQYF. Incomplete CDR3 DNA: TGTGCCAGCAGTTTACAGCGGGTGAGCACAGATACG. The chain links TRBV12-3 or TRBV12-4 to TRBJ2-3; D is possibly TRBD2 (6 bases). The missing CDR3 end, 3 residues past where the read stops, is filled in from the germline J gene. V was pared by 2 bases and J by 0 bases, with 9 bases between. This CDR3 region has 15 residues.

This clone has ten or more counts. Read coverage stops 3 residues before the CDR3 terminus; the germline J gene supplies the remainder. This chain connects TRBV11-2 to TRBJ2-1; no definite D call. Germline-derived CDR1 and CDR2 are SGHAT and FQNNGV. This CDR3 has 15 amino acids. The germline V and J ends were trimmed by 5 bases and 3 bases, with 14 bases remaining between them. CDR3 residues: CASSVAPTHYNEQFF. Partial CDR3 DNA: TGTGCCAGCAGCGTTGCGCCCACGCACTACAATGAG.

This clone was recorded at least ten times. The read falls 3 residues short of the CDR3 end, and the missing part is taken from the germline J gene. This chain connects TRBV5-1 to TRBJ1-1, with D possibly being TRBD1 (6 bases). Germline-derived CDR1 and CDR2 are SGHRS and YFSETQ. Trimming shortened V by 4 bases and J by 2 bases, and 12 bases separated the two germline ends. This CDR3 region has 14 residues. The CDR3 bases that were read are TGCGCCAGCAGCCTACGGACAGTTAACACTGAA. It yields the protein CASSLRTVNTE. The full-length CDR3 reads as CASSLRTVNTEAFF. The whole variable domain, remainder taken from reference TRBV5-1 and TRBJ1-1, is KAGVTQTPRYLIKTRGQQVTLSCSPISGHRSVSWYQQTPGQGLQFLFEYFSETQRNKGNFPGRFSGRQFSNSRSEMNVSTLELGDSALYLCASSLRTVNTEAFFGQGTRLTVV.

This clone was seen ten or more times. Read coverage stops 3 residues before the CDR3 terminus; the germline J gene supplies the remainder. The chain joins TRBV7-6 to TRBJ2-7; D may be TRBD1 (6 bases). V dropped 2 bases and J dropped 3 bases, with 11 bases sitting between them. Germline V gives CDR1 SGHVS, CDR2 FNYEAQ. The length of the CDR3 is 14 residues. CDR3 region: CASSLQGGYYEQYF. The covered CDR3 bases are TGTGCCAGCAGCTTACAAGGGGGATACTACGAG.

The table lists this clone with many counts. The sequence runs out 3 residues before the end of the CDR3; the remainder is reconstructed from the germline J gene. The J gene is TRBJ2-2, the V gene TRBV30; D is unclear. This CDR3 has 12 residues. Trimming removed 2 bases from V and 7 bases from J, with 8 bases in between. Germline values: CDR1 GTSNPN, CDR2 SVGIG (reference sequence). CDR3 bases read: TGTGCCTGGAGTCTTAGCAGCGGGGAG. Translated: CAWSLSSGE. The CDR3 reads in full as CAWSLSSGELFF.

This clone was recorded at least ten times. The missing CDR3 end, 3 residues past where the read stops, is filled in from the germline J gene. The chain links TRBV7-8 to TRBJ2-2; D not resolved. Germline CDR1 and CDR2: SGHVS and FQNEAQ. Trimming took off 5 bases at V and 4 bases at J, with 17 bases between the two ends. The CDR3 runs 16 residues. CDR3 region: CASSRFGSSLTGELFF. The CDR3 bases that were read are TGTGCCAGCAGCCGCTTCGGGTCAAGCCTCACCGGGGAG.